This T cell receptor (beta chain) was captured by sequencing in a study of blood T cell repertoires in COVID-19 (TCRdb year 2020). About the study as a whole: Samples from collaborators originated in the United States, Italy and Spain and spanned both the acute and convalescent phases of COVID-19. Sample metadata almost always included a de-identified subject ID, COVID-19 status, age in years and sex. Where available, HLA class I and class II types were obtained from metadata supplied by the sample provider rather than from assay-based typing. Samples were obtained from the ongoing ImmuneRACE study (first 160 participants) and from over 1,000 subjects provided by 6 global collaborators. The material from the prospective study consisted of cDNA or gDNA derived from T cells, B-cell-depleted T cells, or PBMCs. The repertoires were made available in a free public database intended to serve as a resource for research on the immune response to SARS-CoV-2. Subjects who had been exposed to COVID-19, were actively infected with it, or had recovered from it provided the deeply sampled blood TCRbeta repertoires that made up the dataset.

Overall study results and their limits: Clinical and demographic metadata were provided uncurated, with the amount varying by source and participant.

To note about this clone: Its antigen remains unidentified. Base qualities are missing; no much larger clone stands one base away.

TCRbeta CDR3 regions were amplified from genomic DNA using the immunoSEQ Assay, a bias-controlled multiplex PCR. The study's processing was this. Within the assay, amplification of reference gene primers was used to estimate how many nucleated cells each sample contained. To quantify the absolute abundance of each unique TCRbeta CDR3 rearrangement, sequence reads were collapsed and filtered. Productive Simpson clonality was computed per sample as the square root of Simpson's diversity index over productive rearrangements. TCRdb's version of the immuneACCESS table is confined to in-frame rearrangements and falls short of the full clone set. An unresolved V gene accounts for under half of the shortfall where checked; the remainder is of unknown origin. The V and J calls and the clone size are those of that table, but D and trimming were determined from the DNA. The sample yields tens of thousands of clones; 89% were counted once. The ten largest clones capture approximately 12% of the sample.

Whole blood was collected in K2EDTA tubes by collaborating institutions according to the institutions' own protocols. Collaborator samples were shipped for TCRbeta analysis as frozen whole blood, isolated PBMCs, or DNA extracted from either sample type. From a lookup of the germline V gene (reference sequence), CDR1 and CDR2 are LNHDA and SQIVND. The CDR3 runs 16 amino acids, cysteine and phenylalanine included. The retained sequence is limited to the CDR3, 48 bases, with the frame set at the first base. The V end gives up 5 bases and the J end 0 bases, leaving 6 bases in the junction not matched to a gene.

This sequence originates from a man in his 70s with active or convalescent COVID-19. The V and J genes are TRBV19 and TRBJ2-1; TRBD2 agrees with 8 junctional bases. Sequencing input: peripheral blood. The DNA sequence is TGTGCCAGTAGTTTCCGGGGGGGCCTCTCCTACAATGAGCAGTTCTTC. It is translated as CASSFRGGLSYNEQFF.